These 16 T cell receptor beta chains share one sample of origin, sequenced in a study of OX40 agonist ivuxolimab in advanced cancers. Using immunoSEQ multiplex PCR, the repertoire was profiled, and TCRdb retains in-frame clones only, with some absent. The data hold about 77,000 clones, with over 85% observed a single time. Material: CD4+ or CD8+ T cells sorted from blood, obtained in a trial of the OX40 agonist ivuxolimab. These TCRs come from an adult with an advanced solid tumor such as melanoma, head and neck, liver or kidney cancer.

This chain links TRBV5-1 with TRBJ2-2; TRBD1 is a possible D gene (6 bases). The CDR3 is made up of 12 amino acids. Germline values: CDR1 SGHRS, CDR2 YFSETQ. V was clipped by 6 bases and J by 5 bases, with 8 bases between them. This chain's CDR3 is CASTQGTGELFF. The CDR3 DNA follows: TGCGCCAGCACCCAGGGGACCGGGGAGCTGTTTTTT.

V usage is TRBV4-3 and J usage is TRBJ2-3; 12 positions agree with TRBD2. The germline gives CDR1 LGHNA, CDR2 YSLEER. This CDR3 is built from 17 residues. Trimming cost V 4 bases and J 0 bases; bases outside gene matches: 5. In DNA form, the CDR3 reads TGCGCCAGCAGCCCCTCGGGACTAGCGGGTAGCACAGATACGCAGTATTTT. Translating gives CASSPSGLAGSTDTQYF.

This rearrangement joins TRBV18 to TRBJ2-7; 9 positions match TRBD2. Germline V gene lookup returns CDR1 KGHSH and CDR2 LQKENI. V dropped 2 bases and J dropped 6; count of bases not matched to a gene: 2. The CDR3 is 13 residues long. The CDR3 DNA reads TGTGCCAGCTCACCAGGGACTAGCATCGAGCAGTACTTC. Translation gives CASSPGTSIEQYF.

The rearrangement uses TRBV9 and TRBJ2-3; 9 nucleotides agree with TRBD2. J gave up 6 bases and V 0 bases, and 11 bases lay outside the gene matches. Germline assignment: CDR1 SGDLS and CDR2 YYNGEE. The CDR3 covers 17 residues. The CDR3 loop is CASSVAPSSGSGDTQYF. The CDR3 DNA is TGTGCCAGCAGCGTAGCTCCCAGTAGCGGGAGTGGGGATACGCAGTATTTT.

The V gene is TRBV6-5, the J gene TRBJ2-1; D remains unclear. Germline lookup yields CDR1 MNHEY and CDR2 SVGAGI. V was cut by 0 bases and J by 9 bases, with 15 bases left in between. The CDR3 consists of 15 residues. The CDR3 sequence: CASSYSGPFPSEQFF. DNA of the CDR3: TGTGCCAGCAGTTACTCAGGTCCTTTCCCTAGTGAGCAGTTCTTC.

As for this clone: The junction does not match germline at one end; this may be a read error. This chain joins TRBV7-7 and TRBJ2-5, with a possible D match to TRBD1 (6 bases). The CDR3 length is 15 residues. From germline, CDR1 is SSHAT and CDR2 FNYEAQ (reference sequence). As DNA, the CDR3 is TGTGCTAGCAGCTTAGGGGGTTCGGCGGCGGAGACCCAGTACTTC. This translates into CASSLGGSAAETQYF. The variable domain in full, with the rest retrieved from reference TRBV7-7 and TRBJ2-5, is GAGVSQSPRYKVTKRGQDVTLRCDPISSHATLYWYQQALGQGPEFLTYFNYEAQPDKSGLPSDRFSAERPEGSISTLTIQRTEQRDSAMYRCASSLGGSAAETQYFGPGTRLLVL.

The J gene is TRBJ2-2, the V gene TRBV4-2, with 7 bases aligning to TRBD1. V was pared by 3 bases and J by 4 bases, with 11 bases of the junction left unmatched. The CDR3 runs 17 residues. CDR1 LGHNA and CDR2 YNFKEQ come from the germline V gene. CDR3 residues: CASSQKGTGVSTGELFF. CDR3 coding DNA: TGTGCCAGCAGCCAGAAGGGAACAGGGGTTTCCACCGGGGAGCTGTTTTTT.

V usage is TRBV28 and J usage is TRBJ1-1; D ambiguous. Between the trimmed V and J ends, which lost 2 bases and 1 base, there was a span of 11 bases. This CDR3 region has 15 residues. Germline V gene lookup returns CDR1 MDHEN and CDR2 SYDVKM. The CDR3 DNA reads TGTGCCAGCAGTTTAAAGATCTGGGGGAACACTGAAGCTTTCTTT. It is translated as CASSLKIWGNTEAFF.

The CDR3 DNA reads as TGTGCCAGCAGTTTAGCAGGGCCCAGCAATCAGCCCCAGCATTTT. This sequence encodes CASSLAGPSNQPQHF. V and J are TRBV28 and TRBJ1-5; maybe TRBD1 (5 bases). Deletions cut 2 bases from V and 1 base from J, with 9 bases between. The CDR3 consists of 15 residues. Germline CDR1 reads MDHEN; CDR2 reads SYDVKM.

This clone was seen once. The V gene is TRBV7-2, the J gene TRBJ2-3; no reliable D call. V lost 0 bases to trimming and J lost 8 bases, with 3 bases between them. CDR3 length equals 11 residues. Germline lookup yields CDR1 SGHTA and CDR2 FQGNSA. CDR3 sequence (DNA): TGTGCCAGCAGCTTAGCTGGTACGCAGTATTTT. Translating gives CASSLAGTQYF.

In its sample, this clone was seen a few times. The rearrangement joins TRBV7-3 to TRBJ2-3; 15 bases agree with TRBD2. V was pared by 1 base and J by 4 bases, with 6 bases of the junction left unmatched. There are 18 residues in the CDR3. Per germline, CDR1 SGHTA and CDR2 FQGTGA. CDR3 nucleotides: TGTGCCAGCAGCTTAAGGGGACTAGCGGGAGGACGGGCAGATACGCAGTATTTT. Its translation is CASSLRGLAGGRADTQYF.

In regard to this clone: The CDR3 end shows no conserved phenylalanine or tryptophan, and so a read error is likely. CDR3 in amino acids: CATSRGAGLHGYTI. Here the CDR3 DNA reads TGTGCCACCAGCAGAGGGGCAGGGCTGCATGGCTACACCATC. The genes are TRBV15 and TRBJ1-2; D is perhaps TRBD1 (5 bases). Deletions cut 1 base from V and 6 bases from J, with 12 bases between. The germline V gene has CDR1 LNHNV and CDR2 YYDKDF (reference sequence). This CDR3 has 14 amino acids.

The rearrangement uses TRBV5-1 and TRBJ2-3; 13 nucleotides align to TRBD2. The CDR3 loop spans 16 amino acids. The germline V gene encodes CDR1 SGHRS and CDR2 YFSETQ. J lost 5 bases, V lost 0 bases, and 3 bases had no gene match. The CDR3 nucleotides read TGCGCCAGCAGCTTGGGGACTAGCGGGAGTATAGATACGCAGTATTTT. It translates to CASSLGTSGSIDTQYF.

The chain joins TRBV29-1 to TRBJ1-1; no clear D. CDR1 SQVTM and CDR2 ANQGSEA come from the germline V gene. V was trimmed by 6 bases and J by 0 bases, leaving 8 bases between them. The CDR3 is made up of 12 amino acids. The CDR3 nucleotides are TGCAGCGTCGGACGGGTGAACACTGAAGCTTTCTTT. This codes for CSVGRVNTEAFF.

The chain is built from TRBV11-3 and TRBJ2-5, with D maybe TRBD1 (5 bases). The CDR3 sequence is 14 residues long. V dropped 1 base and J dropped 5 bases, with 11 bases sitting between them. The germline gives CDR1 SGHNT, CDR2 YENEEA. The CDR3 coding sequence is TGTGCCAGCAGCTTAGGGCAGGGATGGGAGACCCAGTACTTC. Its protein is CASSLGQGWETQYF.

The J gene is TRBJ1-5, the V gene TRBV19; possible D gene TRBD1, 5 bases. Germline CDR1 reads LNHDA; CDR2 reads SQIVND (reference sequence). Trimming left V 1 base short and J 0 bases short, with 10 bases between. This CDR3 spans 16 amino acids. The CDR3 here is CASSIGQPYSNQPQHF. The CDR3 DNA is TGTGCCAGTAGTATAGGACAGCCCTATAGCAATCAGCCCCAGCATTTT.